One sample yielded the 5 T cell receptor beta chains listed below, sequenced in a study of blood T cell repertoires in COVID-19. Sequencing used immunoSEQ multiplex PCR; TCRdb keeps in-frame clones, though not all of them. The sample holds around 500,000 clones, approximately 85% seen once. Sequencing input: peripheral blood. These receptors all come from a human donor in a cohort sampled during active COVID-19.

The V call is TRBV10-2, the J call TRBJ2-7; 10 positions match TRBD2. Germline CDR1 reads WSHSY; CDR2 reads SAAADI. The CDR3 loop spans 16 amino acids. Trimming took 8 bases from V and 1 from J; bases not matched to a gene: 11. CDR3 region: CASLPSASGSSYEQYF. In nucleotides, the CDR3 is TGCGCCAGCCTCCCCTCGGCTAGCGGGAGTTCCTACGAGCAGTACTTC.

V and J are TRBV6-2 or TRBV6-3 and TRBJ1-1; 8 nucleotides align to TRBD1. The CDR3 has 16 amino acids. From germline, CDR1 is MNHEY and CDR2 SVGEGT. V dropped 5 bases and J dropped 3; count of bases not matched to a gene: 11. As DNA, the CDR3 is TGTGCCAGCAGTAGGGCAGGGGGCGCATCGGACACTGAAGCTTTCTTT. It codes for CASSRAGGASDTEAFF.

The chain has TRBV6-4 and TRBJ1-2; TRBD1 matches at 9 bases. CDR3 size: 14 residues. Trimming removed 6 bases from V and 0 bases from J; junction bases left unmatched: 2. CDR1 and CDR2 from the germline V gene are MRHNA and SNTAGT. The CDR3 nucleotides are TGTGCCAGCAGAGGACAGGGGTCTAACTATGGCTACACCTTC. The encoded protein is CASRGQGSNYGYTF.

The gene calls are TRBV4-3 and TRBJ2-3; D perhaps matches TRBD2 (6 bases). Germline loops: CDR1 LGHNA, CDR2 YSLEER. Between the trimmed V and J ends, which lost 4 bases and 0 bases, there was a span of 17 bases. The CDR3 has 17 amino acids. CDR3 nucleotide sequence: TGCGCCAGCAGCCTGCAACCTAGCGAACTAAGCACAGATACGCAGTATTTT. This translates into CASSLQPSELSTDTQYF.

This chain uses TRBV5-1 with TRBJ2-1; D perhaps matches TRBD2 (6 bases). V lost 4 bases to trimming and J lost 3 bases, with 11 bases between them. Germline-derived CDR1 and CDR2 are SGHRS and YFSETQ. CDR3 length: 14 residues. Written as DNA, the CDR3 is TGCGCCAGCAGCCCGCGGCGGGACTACAATGAGCAGTTCTTC. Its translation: CASSPRRDYNEQFF.